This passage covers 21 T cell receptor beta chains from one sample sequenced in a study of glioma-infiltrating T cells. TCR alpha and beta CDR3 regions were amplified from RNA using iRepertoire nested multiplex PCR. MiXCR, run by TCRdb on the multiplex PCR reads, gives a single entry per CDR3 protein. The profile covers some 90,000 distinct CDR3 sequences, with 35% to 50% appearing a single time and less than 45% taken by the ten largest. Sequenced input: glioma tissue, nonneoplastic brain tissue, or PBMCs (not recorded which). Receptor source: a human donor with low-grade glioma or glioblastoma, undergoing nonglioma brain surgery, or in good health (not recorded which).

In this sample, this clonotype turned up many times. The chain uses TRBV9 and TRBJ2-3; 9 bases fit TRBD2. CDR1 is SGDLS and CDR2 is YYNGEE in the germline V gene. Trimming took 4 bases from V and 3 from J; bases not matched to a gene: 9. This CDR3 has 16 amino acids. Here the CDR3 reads CASSPGASGITDTQYF. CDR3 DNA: TGTGCCAGCAGCCCAGGGGCTAGCGGGATAACAGATACGCAGTATTTT.

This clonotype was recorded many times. The CDR3, as DNA: TGTGCCAGCAGCCGCGGGACAGCCAAGACCCAGTACTTC. Amino acids: CASSRGTAKTQYF. This chain joins TRBV13 and TRBJ2-5, with D perhaps TRBD1 (7 bases). CDR1 and CDR2 (germline): PRHDT, FYEKMQ (reference sequence). CDR3 length equals 13 residues. V was shortened by 5 bases and J by 6 bases, with 13 bases between the two germline ends.

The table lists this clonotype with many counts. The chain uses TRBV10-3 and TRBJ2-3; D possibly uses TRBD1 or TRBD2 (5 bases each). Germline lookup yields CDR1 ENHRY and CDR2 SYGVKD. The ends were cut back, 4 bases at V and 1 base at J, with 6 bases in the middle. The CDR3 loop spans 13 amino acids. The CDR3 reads CAISGGGTDTQYF. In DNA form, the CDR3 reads TGTGCCATCAGTGGAGGGGGCACAGATACGCAGTATTTT.

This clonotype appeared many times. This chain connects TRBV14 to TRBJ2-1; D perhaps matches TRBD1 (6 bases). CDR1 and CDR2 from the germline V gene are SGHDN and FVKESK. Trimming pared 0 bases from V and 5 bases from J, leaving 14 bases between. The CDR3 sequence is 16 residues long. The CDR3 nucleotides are TGTGCCAGCAGCCAAGACTCGGGACAAGTCAACAATGAGCAGTTCTTC. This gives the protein CASSQDSGQVNNEQFF.

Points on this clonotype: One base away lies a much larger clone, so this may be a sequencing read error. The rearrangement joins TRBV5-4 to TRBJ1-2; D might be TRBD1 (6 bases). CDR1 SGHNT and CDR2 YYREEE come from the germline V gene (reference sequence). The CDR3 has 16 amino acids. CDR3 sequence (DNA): TGTACCAGCAGTACAATTTTTCCGGACGGGGGGCAAGGCTACACCTTC. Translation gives CTSSTIFPDGGQGYTF.

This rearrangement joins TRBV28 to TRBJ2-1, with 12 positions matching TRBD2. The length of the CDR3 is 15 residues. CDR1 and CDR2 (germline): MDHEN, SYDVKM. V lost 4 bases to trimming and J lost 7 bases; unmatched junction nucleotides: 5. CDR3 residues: CASSYPSGGGNEQFF. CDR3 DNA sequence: TGTGCCAGCAGTTACCCTAGCGGGGGGGGGAATGAGCAGTTCTTC.

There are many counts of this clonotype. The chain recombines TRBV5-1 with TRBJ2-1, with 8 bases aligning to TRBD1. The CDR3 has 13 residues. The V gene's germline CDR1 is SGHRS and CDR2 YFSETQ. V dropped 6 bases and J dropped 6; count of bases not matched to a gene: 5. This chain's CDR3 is CASKYQGANEQFF. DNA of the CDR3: TGCGCCAGCAAATATCAGGGGGCCAATGAGCAGTTCTTC.

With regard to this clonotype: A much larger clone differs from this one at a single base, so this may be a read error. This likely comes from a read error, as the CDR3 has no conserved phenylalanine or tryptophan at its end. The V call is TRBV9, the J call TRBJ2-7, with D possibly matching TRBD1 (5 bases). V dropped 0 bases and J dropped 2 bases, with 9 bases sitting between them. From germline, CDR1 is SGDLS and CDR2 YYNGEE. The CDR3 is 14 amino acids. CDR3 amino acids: CASSVDLGAYEQYL. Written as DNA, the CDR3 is TGTGCCAGCAGCGTAGACCTAGGGGCCTACGAGCAGTACTTG.

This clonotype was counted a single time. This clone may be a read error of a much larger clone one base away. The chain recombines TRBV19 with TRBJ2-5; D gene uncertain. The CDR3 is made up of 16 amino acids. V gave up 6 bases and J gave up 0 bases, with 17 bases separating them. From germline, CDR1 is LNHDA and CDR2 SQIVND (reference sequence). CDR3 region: CASRGQFGRNQETQYF. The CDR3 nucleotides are TGTGCCAGTAGAGGTCAGTTTGGACGGAACCAAGAGACCCAGTACTTC.

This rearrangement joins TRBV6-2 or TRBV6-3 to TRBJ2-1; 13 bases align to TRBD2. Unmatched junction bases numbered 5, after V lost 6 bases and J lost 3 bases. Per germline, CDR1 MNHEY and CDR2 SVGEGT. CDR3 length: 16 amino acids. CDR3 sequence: CASRTGTSGDYNEQFF. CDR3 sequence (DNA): TGTGCCAGCAGAACCGGGACTAGCGGGGACTACAATGAGCAGTTCTTC.

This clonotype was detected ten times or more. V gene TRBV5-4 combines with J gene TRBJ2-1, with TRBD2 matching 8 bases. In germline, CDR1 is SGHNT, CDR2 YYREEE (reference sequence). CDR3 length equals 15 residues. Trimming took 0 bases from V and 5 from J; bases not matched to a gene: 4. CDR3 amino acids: CASSLGTSRNNEQFF. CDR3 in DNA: TGTGCCAGCAGCTTGGGGACTAGCCGAAACAATGAGCAGTTCTTC.

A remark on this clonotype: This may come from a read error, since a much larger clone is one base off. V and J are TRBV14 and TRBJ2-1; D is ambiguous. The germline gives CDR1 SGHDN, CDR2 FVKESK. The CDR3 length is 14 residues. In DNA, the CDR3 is TGTGCCAGCAGCCAAGTTCAGATTCTAGATGAGCAGCTCTTC. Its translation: CASSQVQILDEQLF.

The CDR3 sequence is CASRPWWTALTEAFF. The CDR3, as DNA: TGTGCCAGCAGACCATGGTGGACAGCGCTGACTGAAGCTTTCTTT. The genes are TRBV6-5 and TRBJ1-1; a weak D match, TRBD1 (6 bases). The CDR3 spans 15 residues. Germline loops: CDR1 MNHEY, CDR2 SVGAGI. Trimming cost V 6 bases and J 5 bases, with 19 bases left between them.

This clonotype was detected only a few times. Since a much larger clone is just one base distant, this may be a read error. In nucleotides, the CDR3 is TGTGCCAGCAGCTTAGTAACCGCGACTAGCGGGTGGGCGGGGCAGTATTTT. Translated: CASSLVTATSGWAGQYF. V gene TRBV7-8 combines with J gene TRBJ2-3; 10 positions match TRBD2. The germline V gene encodes CDR1 SGHVS and CDR2 FQNEAQ. Losses at the gene ends were 1 base for V and 11 bases for J; bases not matched to a gene: 15. The CDR3 is 17 residues long.

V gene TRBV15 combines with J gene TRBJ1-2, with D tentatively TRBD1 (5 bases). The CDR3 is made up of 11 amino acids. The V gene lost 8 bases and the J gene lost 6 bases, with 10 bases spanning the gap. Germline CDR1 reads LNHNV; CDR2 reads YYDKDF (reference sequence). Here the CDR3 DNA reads TGTGCCACCCGGGGGTCCAATGGCTACACCTTC. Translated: CATRGSNGYTF.

The CDR3 reads CASGGGQGHEQYF. Here the CDR3 DNA reads TGTGCCAGCGGTGGTGGACAGGGCCACGAGCAGTACTTC. The chain joins TRBV6-1 to TRBJ2-7; 8 bases are shared with TRBD1. The CDR3 is 13 amino acids. Looked up from germline, CDR1 is MNHNS and CDR2 is SASEGT. V shed 8 bases and J 5 bases; nucleotides not matched to a gene: 8.

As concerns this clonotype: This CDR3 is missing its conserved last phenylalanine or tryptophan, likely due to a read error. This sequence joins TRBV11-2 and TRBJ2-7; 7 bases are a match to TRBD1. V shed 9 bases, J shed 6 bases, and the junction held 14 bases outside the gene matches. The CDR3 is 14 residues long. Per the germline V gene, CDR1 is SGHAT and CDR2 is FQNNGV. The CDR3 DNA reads TGTGCCAGAAGCCAAGATGACAGGGTTCGCGAGCAGTACCTC. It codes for CARSQDDRVREQYL.

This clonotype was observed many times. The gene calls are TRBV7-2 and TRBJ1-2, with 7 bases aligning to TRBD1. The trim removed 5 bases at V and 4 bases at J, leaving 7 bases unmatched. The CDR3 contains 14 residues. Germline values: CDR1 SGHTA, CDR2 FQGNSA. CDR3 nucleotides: TGTGCCAGCAGCCCGCCAAACAGGGGCTATGGCTACACCTTC. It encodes CASSPPNRGYGYTF.

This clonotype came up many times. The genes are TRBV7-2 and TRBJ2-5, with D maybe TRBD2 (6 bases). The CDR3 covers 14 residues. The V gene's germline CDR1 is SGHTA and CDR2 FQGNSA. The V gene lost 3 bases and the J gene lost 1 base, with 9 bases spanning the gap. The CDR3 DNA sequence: TGTGCCAGCAGCTTTAGCGGTCCCCAAGAGACCCAGTACTTC. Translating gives CASSFSGPQETQYF. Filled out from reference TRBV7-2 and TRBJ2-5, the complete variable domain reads GAGVSQSPSNKVTEKGKDVELRCDPISGHTALYWYRQSLGQGLEFLIYFQGNSAPDKSGLPSDRFSAERTGGSVSTLTIQRTQQEDSAVYLCASSFSGPQETQYFGPGTRLLVL.

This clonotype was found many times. The CDR3 protein is CASSQDQDRVLEQYF. The CDR3 DNA reads as TGCGCCAGCAGCCAAGATCAGGACAGGGTGCTCGAGCAGTACTTC. This rearrangement joins TRBV4-1 to TRBJ2-7, with 8 bases lining up with TRBD1. V was clipped by 0 bases and J by 6 bases; unmatched bases: 7. The V gene's germline CDR1 is MGHRA and CDR2 YSYEKL. There are 15 residues in the CDR3.

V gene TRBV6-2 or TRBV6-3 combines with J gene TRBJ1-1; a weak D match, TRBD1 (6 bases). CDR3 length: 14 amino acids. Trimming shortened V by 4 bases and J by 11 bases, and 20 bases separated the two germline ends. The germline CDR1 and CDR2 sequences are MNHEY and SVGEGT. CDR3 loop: CASSLPPDRRAAFF. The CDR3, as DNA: TGTGCCAGCAGTTTACCACCCGACAGGCGCGCCGCTTTCTTT.